The 17 T cell receptor beta chains below all came from one sample that was sequenced in a study of neoadjuvant anti-PD-1 for oral cavity cancer (dated by TCRdb to the early 2020s). The sample's time point, from its label and the paper: after neoadjuvant nivolumab, at surgical resection. The library was made by the immunoSEQ multiplex PCR assay. TCRdb limited this immuneACCESS table to in-frame rearrangements with V and J called. A share of clones is missing; checked studies link under half to unresolved V genes, and the rest is unexplained. For this sample there are approximately 68,000 clones; roughly nine tenths appear just once. Together, the top ten hold approximately 2.8% of the sample. Sample: PBMCs, taken after nivolumab (anti-PD-1) treatment. The receptors here all came from a person between 40 and 85 years old with oral cavity squamous cell carcinoma.

J is TRBJ2-5 and V is TRBV30; D might be TRBD1 (6 bases). Germline V CDR1 and CDR2: GTSNPN, SVGIG (reference sequence). The CDR3 sequence is 12 residues long. Trimming left V 4 bases short and J 2 bases short, with 8 bases between. DNA for the CDR3: TGTGCCTGGACGACAGGACAAGAGACCCAGTACTTC. It specifies CAWTTGQETQYF.

The chain links TRBV28 to TRBJ2-7; D might be TRBD1 or TRBD2, each matching 5 bases. The germline V and J ends were trimmed by 6 bases and 0 bases, with 9 bases remaining between them. Per germline, CDR1 MDHEN and CDR2 SYDVKM. This CDR3 region has 13 residues. The CDR3 DNA sequence: TGTGCCAGCAGCTCCGGGACCTCCTACGAGCAGTACTTC. This sequence encodes CASSSGTSYEQYF.

J is TRBJ1-5 and V is TRBV28; D gene unclear. Trimming removed 2 bases from V and 3 bases from J, with 8 bases in between. Germline CDR1 reads MDHEN; CDR2 reads SYDVKM. This CDR3 is built from 14 residues. This CDR3 is CASSLEGPNQPQHF. As DNA, the CDR3 is TGTGCCAGCAGTTTAGAGGGCCCCAATCAGCCCCAGCATTTT.

The V and J genes are TRBV2 and TRBJ1-2, with a weak D call TRBD1 (5 bases). The V end lost 7 bases, the J end lost 2 bases, and 14 bases lay between the germline ends. CDR3 length equals 14 residues. The germline V gene has CDR1 SNHLY and CDR2 FYNNEI. CDR3 in amino acids: CASTLEGINYGYTF. CDR3 coding DNA: TGTGCCAGCACCTTAGAGGGGATAAACTATGGCTACACCTTC.

This clone was seen once. V and J are TRBV4-1 and TRBJ2-1; D possibly matches TRBD1 or TRBD2 (6 bases each). V was cut by 5 bases and J by 10 bases, with 18 bases left in between. The CDR3 loop spans 14 amino acids. Germline V gives CDR1 MGHRA, CDR2 YSYEKL. The DNA of the CDR3 is TGCGCCAGCAGCGGAGGGGGGAGGTTCAGGGAGCAGTTCTTC. Translated: CASSGGGRFREQFF.

This clone occurred once. The CDR3 region has the DNA TGTGCCAGCAGCTTAATGGCGGGGGCACACTCCTACGAGCAGTACTTC. Its translation is CASSLMAGAHSYEQYF. This chain connects TRBV7-6 to TRBJ2-7; the D gene is possibly TRBD2 (7 bases). This CDR3 comprises 16 residues. Trimming took 2 bases from V and 0 from J, leaving 14 bases between them. Germline V gene sequence: CDR1 SGHVS, CDR2 FNYEAQ.

The J gene is TRBJ2-7, the V gene TRBV7-9; D is tentatively TRBD1 or TRBD2 (5 bases each). CDR1 is SEHNR, CDR2 FQNEAQ, per germline (reference sequence). V was trimmed by 3 bases and J by 0 bases, leaving 9 bases between them. The CDR3 is 14 residues long. As DNA, the CDR3 is TGTGCCAGCAGCTTCCGGGACGCCTCCTACGAGCAGTACTTC. It is translated as CASSFRDASYEQYF.

This clone turned up a few times. This chain connects TRBV4-1 to TRBJ1-2; D is perhaps TRBD1 (6 bases). The CDR3 consists of 16 residues. Trimming removed 2 bases at V and 4 bases at J, with 17 bases between. The V gene's germline CDR1 is MGHRA and CDR2 YSYEKL. The CDR3 coding sequence is TGCGCCAGCAGCCAACACAGGGAAGGACGTCCCTATGGCTACACCTTC. Translating gives CASSQHREGRPYGYTF.

Only a few counts were recorded for this clone. This chain joins TRBV7-9 and TRBJ2-1, with D perhaps TRBD1 or TRBD2 (5 bases each). The CDR3 length is 16 residues. From germline, CDR1 is SEHNR and CDR2 FQNEAQ (reference sequence). Deletions cut 5 bases from V and 2 bases from J, with 16 bases between. CDR3 sequence reads: CASSTYRGTTYNEQFF. The CDR3 DNA follows: TGTGCCAGCAGCACATATAGAGGGACCACCTACAATGAGCAGTTCTTC.

There are a few counts of this clone. This chain links TRBV10-3 with TRBJ1-5; D gene uncertain. Germline V lookup: CDR1 ENHRY, CDR2 SYGVKD. This CDR3 has 17 amino acids. V was cut by 0 bases and J by 6 bases, with 18 bases left in between. CDR3 sequence (DNA): TGTGCCATCAGTGAGTCTCGCGGGGAGAGAATCGGTCAGCCCCAGCATTTT. As protein: CAISESRGERIGQPQHF.

V usage is TRBV2 and J usage is TRBJ2-3; tentatively, D is TRBD1 (6 bases). The V gene's germline CDR1 is SNHLY and CDR2 FYNNEI. This CDR3 contains 14 residues. Trimming stripped 4 bases from V and 4 bases from J, with 12 bases between. Written as DNA, the CDR3 is TGTGCCAGCAGTGCGAGGACAGTAGCAGATACGCAGTATTTT. The encoded protein is CASSARTVADTQYF.

The DNA of the CDR3 is TGTGCCAGCAGACTTTTAGCGGGACCACTCCAAGAGACCCAGTACTTC. It yields the protein CASRLLAGPLQETQYF. This chain connects TRBV5-5 to TRBJ2-5, with TRBD2 matching over 8 bases. The CDR3 loop spans 16 amino acids. The junction had 10 bases not matched to a gene; V was cut back by 5 bases and J by 1 base. Germline V lookup: CDR1 SGHKS, CDR2 YYEKEE (reference sequence).

The V and J genes are TRBV7-9 and TRBJ2-1; D ambiguous. In germline, CDR1 is SEHNR, CDR2 FQNEAQ (reference sequence). Trimming left V 5 bases short and J 6 bases short, with 8 bases between. There are 12 residues in the CDR3. The CDR3 DNA follows: TGTGCCAGCAGCCCGCGTCCCAATGAGCAGTTCTTC. Its protein is CASSPRPNEQFF. Complete variable domain (other parts from reference TRBV7-9 and TRBJ2-1): DTGVSQNPRHKITKRGQNVTFRCDPISEHNRLYWYRQTLGQGPEFLTYFQNEAQLEKSRLLSDRFSAERPKGSFSTLEIQRTEQGDSAMYLCASSPRPNEQFFGPGTRLTVL.

This rearrangement joins TRBV5-1 to TRBJ1-4; 7 bases agree with TRBD1. V shed 0 bases and J 7 bases; nucleotides not matched to a gene: 6. The CDR3 covers 15 residues. CDR1 is SGHRS, CDR2 YFSETQ, per germline. The CDR3 region has the DNA TGCGCCAGCAGCTTGGCCGCAGGGGGAATTGAAAAACTGTTTTTT. This translates into CASSLAAGGIEKLFF.

The chain links TRBV30 to TRBJ2-3, with D unclear. This CDR3 region has 11 residues. V dropped 2 bases and J dropped 3 bases, with 3 bases sitting between them. Looked up from germline, CDR1 is GTSNPN and CDR2 is SVGIG (reference sequence). CDR3 bases: TGTGCCTGGAGTAAAACAGATACGCAGTATTTT. Amino acids: CAWSKTDTQYF.

The gene calls are TRBV28 and TRBJ1-2; D uncertain. Trimming removed 5 bases from V and 4 bases from J, with 8 bases in between. Germline lookup yields CDR1 MDHEN and CDR2 SYDVKM. The CDR3 consists of 12 residues. This CDR3 reads CASSPAVYGYTF. DNA of the CDR3: TGTGCCAGCAGTCCTGCCGTCTATGGCTACACCTTC.

This chain links TRBV4-1 with TRBJ2-2; TRBD1 matches 9 bases. This CDR3 is built from 17 residues. CDR1 MGHRA and CDR2 YSYEKL come from the germline V gene. V shed 0 bases and J 5 bases; nucleotides not matched to a gene: 7. CDR3 coding DNA: TGCGCCAGCAGCCAAGAAGCCGGGGACAGGGCAACCGGGGAGCTGTTTTTT. As protein: CASSQEAGDRATGELFF.